The TCR beta chain under discussion was sequenced for a study of OX40 agonist ivuxolimab in advanced cancers. No patient had autoimmune disease or received systemic immunosuppression. Study-wide findings and caveats: Low normalized T-cell clonal expansion was also seen in some nonresponders. Blood T cells, both CD4+ and CD8+, expanded clonally by week 6 at 0.1 to 3.0 mg/kg. In CD8+ T cells, expanded clones were on average more numerous than in CD4+.

Here immunoSEQ multiplex PCR was the method, and the copy in TCRdb shows in-frame clones only, minus some. The table includes 45,000 to 65,000 clones, 80% to 90% detected once. This clone was picked up one time. Its target is unknown. Material: CD4+ or CD8+ T cells sorted from blood, obtained in a trial of the OX40 agonist ivuxolimab. This TCR came from an adult with an advanced solid tumor such as melanoma, head and neck, liver or kidney cancer.

The CDR3 nucleotides read TGTGCCAGCAGTTACTCAGGGCGAACGAGGGCCACTGAAGCTTTCTTT. Amino acid sequence: CASSYSGRTRATEAFF. This chain connects TRBV6-5 to TRBJ1-1; no definite D call. CDR1 is MNHEY and CDR2 is SVGAGI in the germline V gene. The CDR3 is 16 amino acids. Trimming removed 0 bases at V and 4 bases at J, with 15 bases between.